The 8 T cell receptor beta chains in this list originate from one sample, sequenced in a study of T-cell reconstitution after alpha-beta-depleted transplantation in children listed by TCRdb under 2016. To prepare the library, PCR was applied. TCRdb records Illumina HiSeq 2500 as the sequencer. Molecular barcoding was employed in the preparation of TCR libraries, with unique molecular identifiers being used to normalize TCRbeta repertoire quantification. TCRdb itself trimmed the public reads at Q25 with fastp, ran MiXCR and retained productive beta chains. For every CDR3 protein sequence, its rows merge into one entry that carries the most common genes and DNA. The sample profile shows approximately 210,000 distinct CDR3 sequences; approximately 14% of them were found once. Approximately 13% of the sample belongs to the ten largest clones. This specimen was PBMCs from the stem cell graft donor, taken from the stem cell graft. The receptors here all came from a human donor who donated a stem cell graft to a child with acute lymphoblastic leukemia.

The chain carries TRBV3-1 and TRBJ2-7, with D perhaps being TRBD1 or TRBD2 (5 bases each). With 6 bases removed from V and 8 bases from J, the gap between germline ends came to 20 bases. The CDR3 extends over 14 amino acids. Per the germline V gene, CDR1 is LGHDT and CDR2 is YNNKEL (reference sequence). In DNA form, the CDR3 reads TGTGCCAGCAGTGATCGGGACCGAAGTCCGAAGCAGTACTTC. It is translated as CASSDRDRSPKQYF.

The chain is built from TRBV29-1 and TRBJ2-1, with D perhaps matching TRBD2 (5 bases). This CDR3 region has 14 residues. V shed 0 bases and J shed 8 bases, with 14 bases lying between them. Per the germline V gene, CDR1 is SQVTM and CDR2 is ANQGSEA. This CDR3 reads CSVEDGRLRDEQFF. DNA for the CDR3: TGCAGCGTTGAAGATGGCAGGCTGCGGGATGAGCAGTTCTTC.

This clonotype was seen many times. A much larger clone sits a single nucleotide away, making a read error possible. This rearrangement joins TRBV6-5 to TRBJ1-1; unclear D gene. The CDR3 has 12 residues. Germline V gives CDR1 MNHEY, CDR2 SVGAGI. Trimming removed 2 bases from V and 1 base from J, with 2 bases in between. CDR3 DNA sequence: TGTGCCAGCAGTTACCCGAACACTGAAGCTTTCTTT. It specifies CASSYPNTEAFF.

The chain uses TRBV10-3 and TRBJ2-7; D is perhaps TRBD1 or TRBD2 (5 bases each). Deletions cut 0 bases from V and 7 bases from J, with 16 bases between. There are 15 residues in the CDR3. CDR1 is ENHRY, CDR2 SYGVKD, per germline. Written as DNA, the CDR3 is TGTGCCATCAGTGAGTCGAATTGGGACGCGGAAGAGCAGTACTTC. It is translated as CAISESNWDAEEQYF.

This clonotype occurred many times. This rearrangement joins TRBV20-1 to TRBJ2-1, with 7 nucleotides matching TRBD2. Germline CDR1 DFQATT, CDR2 SNEGSKA (reference sequence). This CDR3 spans 14 amino acids. V lost 3 bases, J lost 6 bases, and 8 bases stayed unmatched. The CDR3 bases are TGCAGTGCTAGGGTCCCTAGCGGTCTCAATGAGCAGTTCTTC. Translation gives CSARVPSGLNEQFF.

The chain has TRBV7-9 and TRBJ2-1; the D is unclear. Germline V lookup: CDR1 SEHNR, CDR2 FQNEAQ (reference sequence). V shed 0 bases and J shed 10 bases, with 10 bases lying between them. The CDR3 loop spans 13 amino acids. CDR3 sequence reads: CASSLAQPDEQFF. The DNA of the CDR3 is TGTGCCAGCAGCTTAGCGCAACCCGACGAGCAGTTCTTC. Drawing the rest from reference TRBV7-9 and TRBJ2-1, the complete variable domain is DTGVSQNPRHKITKRGQNVTFRCDPISEHNRLYWYRQTLGQGPEFLTYFQNEAQLEKSRLLSDRFSAERPKGSFSTLEIQRTEQGDSAMYLCASSLAQPDEQFFGPGTRLTVL.

At least ten counts were recorded for this clonotype. This chain joins TRBV5-1 and TRBJ1-4; D possibly corresponds to TRBD1 (5 bases). The ends were cut back, 0 bases at V and 4 bases at J, with 10 bases in the middle. This CDR3 region has 15 residues. Germline CDR1 and CDR2: SGHRS and YFSETQ. CDR3 loop: CASSLAQDFNEKLFF. The CDR3 DNA is TGCGCCAGCAGCTTGGCACAGGACTTTAATGAAAAACTGTTTTTT.

Many counts were recorded for this clonotype. The chain carries TRBV5-1 and TRBJ2-5; D perhaps matches TRBD1 (5 bases). Trimming left V 0 bases short and J 1 base short, with 7 bases between. Germline V CDR1 and CDR2: SGHRS, YFSETQ. The CDR3 is 14 amino acids. The CDR3 DNA reads as TGCGCCAGCAGCTTGGGGGGCGTCCAAGAGACCCAGTACTTC. Amino acid sequence: CASSLGGVQETQYF.